This T cell receptor (beta chain) was recorded in a study of radiotherapy plus CTLA-4 blockade in lung cancer (dated by TCRdb to 2016 to 2019). Concerning the study at large: Objective responses were observed in approximately 17% of enrolled patients, and disease control was achieved in approximately 29%. Study-wide conclusions, independent of this receptor: Early dynamic changes in blood T cell clones, together with increased serum interferon-beta after radiation, were reported as the strongest predictors of response. After treatment with radiotherapy and ipilimumab, TCR clones that originated in tumors expanded in peripheral blood.

To prepare the library, the immunoSEQ multiplex PCR assay was applied. Sourced from immuneACCESS, this table was stored by TCRdb with only in-frame sequences that have V and J called. A share of the clones is absent; for the studies checked, an unresolved V gene accounts for under half, and the remainder has no known explanation. This sample gives about 110,000 clones in total; approximately 80% of them show up just once. The ten largest account for approximately 3.5% of the sample. The study tested focal radiation therapy combined with CTLA-4 blockade (ipilimumab) in patients with chemo-refractory metastatic non-small-cell lung cancer. This clone appeared a single time. What antigen it recognizes has not been identified. No base quality values were provided; no much bigger clone lies one nucleotide off. The CDR3 runs 16 amino acids, cysteine and phenylalanine included. The only DNA kept is the CDR3, 48 bases in frame from the first base. The junction carries 15 bases between V and J, which are trimmed by 3 bases and 1 base respectively. CDR1 SGHTA and CDR2 FQGNSA were looked up in the germline V gene.

The source is a human donor with non-small cell lung cancer that progressed on radiotherapy plus ipilimumab. Some clones in this sample may be carry-over from other donors' samples. Here the chain combines TRBV7-2 and TRBJ2-5; the D gene is possibly TRBD1 or TRBD2, each agreeing over 5 bases. The material sequenced was peripheral blood, taken from a patient treated with radiotherapy plus ipilimumab. For the CDR3, the sequence is CASSLHRGTRQETQYF. The DNA sequence is TGTGCCAGCAGCTTGCATCGAGGGACCCGCCAAGAGACCCAGTACTTC.